This entry features one T cell receptor (beta chain) sequence. Its specificity is not known. This table comes from immunoSEQ multiplex PCR, and its TCRdb copy is limited to in-frame clones, with some not included. In the table there are about 78,000 clones, 90% to 97% of which are singletons. These data come from a study of cytomegalovirus exposure and HLA in healthy donors. Across the study: A later analysis reported the same platform for the 100 to 150 validation repertoires and the roughly 700 first-cohort repertoires.

J was trimmed by 5 bases and V by 6 bases; bases with no gene match: 0. Germline-derived CDR1 and CDR2 are SEHNR and FQNEAQ (reference sequence). This CDR3 is 12 amino acids long. Study-wide findings and caveats: Three CMV-associated chains proved CMV antigen-specific in vitro. About 180 TCR beta chains were listed as cytomegalovirus-associated.

The sequencing sample was made of PBMCs. The chain couples TRBV7-9 to TRBJ2-2; 7 bases agree with TRBD2. This receptor was obtained from a man aged 18 to 29 in good health and CMV-seropositive. CDR3: CASRRGTGELFF. CDR3 DNA sequence: TGTGCCAGCAGGCGGGGGACCGGGGAGCTGTTTTTT.